The source of this T cell receptor (beta chain) is a study of cytomegalovirus exposure and HLA in healthy donors. Study context: Approximately 85 million unique TCRs from HLA-typed donors were held in an early release of data.

CDR3 size: 15 residues. V lost 0 bases to trimming and J lost 0 bases, with 5 bases between them. Germline-derived CDR1 and CDR2 are MNHEY and SVGAGI. General study findings and limits: Analyzed later, most CMV-associated TCR beta chains appeared HLA-restricted. The study put 150 or so TCR beta chains on its list as cytomegalovirus-associated.

The table lists this clone with a few counts. Antigen unknown. The PCR used 60 Vbeta and 13 Jbeta primers. Sequencing used immunoSEQ multiplex PCR; TCRdb keeps in-frame clones, though not all of them. The repertoire consists of hundreds of thousands of clones, with approximately 82% occurring once and the leading ten covering 0.6% to 0.7%. The clonotype comes from a man aged 18-30 years in good health and CMV-seronegative. The sample comprised PBMCs. This chain links TRBV6-5 with TRBJ2-2; D is unclear. The CDR3 spells CASSYSYANTGELFF. Here the CDR3 DNA reads TGTGCCAGCAGTTACTCGTATGCGAACACCGGGGAGCTGTTTTTT.